This passage covers 2 T cell receptor beta chains from one sample sequenced in a study of T cell responses to AZD1222 COVID-19 vaccine. Profiled with immunoSEQ multiplex PCR; TCRdb holds only in-frame clones, not every one. This sample yields 200,000 or so clones, of which more than 85% are seen a single time; more than 0.8% belongs to the top ten. Sample: peripheral blood, taken on day 0 of MenACWY control vaccination. Receptors originate from an adult in good health.

This chain connects TRBV3-1 (or the pseudogene TRBV3-2) to TRBJ2-1; 12 bases line up with TRBD2. After removal of 0 bases from V and 8 bases from J, the junction contained 5 bases not matched to a gene. Germline V gives CDR1 LGHDT, CDR2 YNNKEL (reference sequence). The CDR3 totals 16 residues. The CDR3 DNA is TGTGCCAGCAGCCAAGATTTGGCTAGCGGGGGGGATGAGCAGTTCTTC. Encoded protein: CASSQDLASGGDEQFF.

DNA of the CDR3: TGTGCCAGCAGTGTCGACAGGGGATCCTACGAGCAGTACTTC. This sequence encodes CASSVDRGSYEQYF. The chain combines TRBV6-4 with TRBJ2-7; 8 nucleotides agree with TRBD1. There are 14 residues in the CDR3. Germline lookup yields CDR1 MRHNA and CDR2 SNTAGT. Losses at the gene ends were 4 bases for V and 1 base for J; bases not matched to a gene: 3.